One sample yielded the 26 T cell receptor beta chains listed below, sequenced in a study of T-cell reconstitution after alpha-beta-depleted transplantation in children. As it was prepared, the TCRbeta library received unique molecular identifiers. TCRdb independently ran MiXCR on the PCR reads; one entry per CDR3 protein. The table records 500,000 or so distinct CDR3 sequences, about an eighth of them present only once. The specimen was PBMCs, mostly from graft donor cells, collected 180 days after TCRalphabeta/CD19-depleted stem cell transplant. The receptor source for this set is a female patient aged 2 to 10 who had a stem cell transplant for aplastic anemia, so the T cells may come from the graft donor.

Here the CDR3 DNA reads TGTGCCAGCAGCTTAATTCGAACTAGCAAGCCCCACAATGAGCAGTTCTTC. Translating it yields CASSLIRTSKPHNEQFF. The rearrangement links TRBV7-3 to TRBJ2-1; tentatively, D is TRBD2 (6 bases). Between the trimmed V and J ends, which lost 1 base and 5 bases, there was a span of 18 bases. This CDR3 region has 17 residues. Germline V gene data show CDR1 as SGHTA and CDR2 as FQGTGA. Using reference TRBV7-3 and TRBJ2-1 for the parts outside the CDR3, the full variable domain is GAGVSQTPSNKVTEKGKYVELRCDPISGHTALYWYRQSLGQGPEFLIYFQGTGAADDSGLPNDRFFAVRPEGSVSTLKIQRTERGDSAVYLCASSLIRTSKPHNEQFFGPGTRLTVL.

This clonotype counts as medium-sized. V is TRBV9 and J is TRBJ2-7; TRBD2 matches 9 bases. The CDR3 contains 16 residues. Per the germline V gene, CDR1 is SGDLS and CDR2 is YYNGEE. Losses at the gene ends were 0 bases for V and 5 bases for J; bases not matched to a gene: 9. The CDR3 region has the DNA TGTGCCAGCAGCGTAGACCCTAGCGGGAAAAGAGACGAGCAGTACTTC. This translates into CASSVDPSGKRDEQYF.

This clonotype was counted between two and nine times. V gene TRBV28 combines with J gene TRBJ1-1; a weak D match, TRBD1 (6 bases). CDR1 is MDHEN and CDR2 is SYDVKM in the germline V gene. The CDR3 covers 13 residues. Trimming took off 3 bases at V and 3 bases at J, with 8 bases between the two ends. CDR3: CASSFKGDTEAFF. CDR3 coding DNA: TGTGCCAGCAGTTTTAAGGGGGACACTGAAGCTTTCTTT.

The DNA for the CDR3 is TGCAGTGCTAGAGGGGCAGACCTAGCGGGAGAGAACGAGCAGTACTTC. Protein: CSARGADLAGENEQYF. The rearrangement uses TRBV20-1 and TRBJ2-7, with 10 bases lining up with TRBD2. From germline, CDR1 is DFQATT and CDR2 SNEGSKA (reference sequence). This CDR3 region has 16 residues. V trimming: 1 base; J trimming: 5 bases; junction bases outside the gene matches: 11.

The sample holds a few counts of this clonotype. CDR3 residues: CASSADSLAYYGYTF. The CDR3 nucleotides are TGTGCCAGCAGCGCGGACAGCTTAGCTTACTATGGCTACACCTTC. The chain combines TRBV5-6 with TRBJ1-2, with a possible D match to TRBD1 (6 bases). The germline gives CDR1 SGHDT, CDR2 YYEEEE. The CDR3 has 15 amino acids. The ends were cut back, 4 bases at V and 3 bases at J, with 16 bases in the middle.

There are a few counts of this clonotype. V usage is TRBV9 and J usage is TRBJ1-5; 8 bases line up with TRBD1. With 4 bases clipped from V and 7 bases from J, the junction kept 7 bases outside the gene matches. Germline-derived CDR1 and CDR2 are SGDLS and YYNGEE. The CDR3 has 14 amino acids. The CDR3, as DNA: TGTGCCAGCAGCCAAGACAGGGGTAGGCAGCCCCAGCATTTT. Residues: CASSQDRGRQPQHF. Variable domain in full (rest from reference TRBV9 and TRBJ1-5): DSGVTQTPKHLITATGQRVTLRCSPRSGDLSVYWYQQSLDQGLQFLIQYYNGEERAKGNILERFSAQQFPDLHSELNLSSLELGDSALYFCASSQDRGRQPQHFGDGTRLSIL.

This clonotype was detected a few times. J is TRBJ2-5 and V is TRBV18, with D hard to call. Deletions cut 3 bases from V and 2 bases from J, with 10 bases between. This CDR3 spans 14 amino acids. Germline CDR1 reads KGHSH; CDR2 reads LQKENI. CDR3 nucleotides: TGTGCCAGCTCACCGTTCCTATCTCAAGAGACCCAGTACTTC. Translated: CASSPFLSQETQYF.

V is TRBV28 and J is TRBJ1-2; weak D call: TRBD1 (5 bases). CDR1 is MDHEN and CDR2 is SYDVKM in the germline V gene. The CDR3 runs to 15 residues. The germline V and J ends were trimmed by 1 base and 3 bases, with 12 bases remaining between them. The CDR3 sequence: CASSLLRGRDYGYTF. CDR3 bases: TGTGCCAGCAGTTTATTGCGGGGCAGAGACTATGGCTACACCTTC.

This clonotype was counted a few times. The rearrangement links TRBV4-2 to TRBJ1-1; D is undetermined. V dropped 5 bases and J dropped 2 bases, with 12 bases sitting between them. CDR1 and CDR2 (germline): LGHNA, YNFKEQ. This CDR3 region has 14 residues. The CDR3 DNA reads as TGTGCCAGCAGCTACCCGGGCCTTAACACTGAAGCTTTCTTT. It encodes CASSYPGLNTEAFF.

This clonotype occurred a few times. The V and J genes are TRBV19 and TRBJ1-1; D gene ambiguous. CDR1 LNHDA and CDR2 SQIVND come from the germline V gene (reference sequence). Deletions cut 3 bases from V and 2 bases from J, with 13 bases between. The CDR3 covers 15 residues. DNA for the CDR3: TGTGCCAGTAGTATGATTCTGACTATCAACACTGAAGCTTTCTTT. Protein sequence: CASSMILTINTEAFF.

This clonotype was seen a few times. CDR3 nucleotide sequence: TGTGCCACCAGCAGAGATCTGAGCTACAATCAGCCCCAGCATTTT. Protein product: CATSRDLSYNQPQHF. V usage is TRBV15 and J usage is TRBJ1-5; no firm D call. Trimming cost V 0 bases and J 3 bases, with 9 bases left between them. In germline, CDR1 is LNHNV, CDR2 YYDKDF (reference sequence). This CDR3 has 15 residues.

The chain joins TRBV20-1 to TRBJ2-7; possibly TRBD2 for D (6 bases). CDR1 and CDR2 from the germline V gene are DFQATT and SNEGSKA (reference sequence). The CDR3 extends over 9 amino acids. CDR3 amino acids: CKAGHEQYF. DNA for the CDR3: TGCAAAGCGGGCCACGAGCAGTACTTC.

The rearrangement joins TRBV12-3 or TRBV12-4 to TRBJ1-1; D possibly corresponds to TRBD1 (5 bases). This CDR3 comprises 16 residues. Trimming pared 7 bases from V and 0 bases from J, leaving 18 bases between. CDR3: CASTPIPRGMNTEAFF. The CDR3 nucleotides read TGTGCCAGCACCCCCATACCCCGGGGGATGAACACTGAAGCTTTCTTT.

This rearrangement joins TRBV7-9 to TRBJ2-7; D remains ambiguous. The ends were cut back, 7 bases at V and 3 bases at J, with 13 bases in the middle. The germline gives CDR1 SEHNR, CDR2 FQNEAQ (reference sequence). This CDR3 is 13 amino acids long. In nucleotides, the CDR3 is TGTGCCAGCACCCAAATTAGCTTCTACGAGCAGTACGTC. Translating it yields CASTQISFYEQYV.

The chain uses TRBV9 and TRBJ2-1, with D possibly TRBD1 on 5 matching bases. The CDR3 loop spans 14 amino acids. CDR1 is SGDLS and CDR2 is YYNGEE in the germline V gene. The V end lost 0 bases, the J end lost 3 bases, and 7 bases lay between the germline ends. CDR3 coding DNA: TGTGCCAGCAGCGTAGAGGGGTTCTACAATGAGCAGTTCTTC. This sequence encodes CASSVEGFYNEQFF.

Remarks on this clonotype: The CDR3 ends on some other residue instead of the conserved phenylalanine or tryptophan, so this is likely a read error. The V and J genes are TRBV9 and TRBJ2-1, with D maybe TRBD1 (6 bases). Between the trimmed V and J ends, which lost 4 bases and 2 bases, there was a span of 13 bases. This CDR3 has 15 residues. CDR1 SGDLS and CDR2 YYNGEE come from the germline V gene. The chain's CDR3 is CASSPPGTTYNEQFL. The CDR3 region has the DNA TGTGCCAGCAGCCCTCCCGGGACAACCTACAATGAGCAGTTCTTG.

This clonotype was detected many times. The V and J genes are TRBV18 and TRBJ2-1; 11 nucleotides line up with TRBD1. CDR3 length: 16 amino acids. V trimming: 4 bases; J trimming: 9 bases; junction bases outside the gene matches: 11. Germline assignment: CDR1 KGHSH and CDR2 LQKENI. The CDR3 here is CASSRKAGQGVSEQFF. CDR3 bases: TGTGCCAGCTCACGCAAGGCGGGACAGGGGGTTAGTGAGCAGTTCTTC.

This rearrangement joins TRBV9 to TRBJ2-4; 14 nucleotides line up with TRBD2. CDR3 size: 21 residues. CDR1 and CDR2 from the germline V gene are SGDLS and YYNGEE. The V segment lost 3 bases and the J segment 1 base; nucleotides outside the gene matches: 15. The CDR3 loop reads CASSEVGLAGEGVGAKNIQYF. The CDR3 coding sequence is TGTGCCAGCAGCGAGGTGGGACTAGCGGGAGAAGGGGTCGGGGCCAAAAACATTCAGTACTTC.

This chain joins TRBV18 and TRBJ2-2, with 7 bases identical to TRBD1. CDR1 is KGHSH, CDR2 LQKENI, per germline. The CDR3 totals 15 residues. Losses at the gene ends were 4 bases for V and 1 base for J; bases not matched to a gene: 3. For the CDR3, the DNA is TGTGCCAGCTCACAGGGGGCTGTGAACACCGGGGAGCTGTTTTTT. Its translation is CASSQGAVNTGELFF. Looking up the rest from reference TRBV18 and TRBJ2-2 gives the full variable domain: NAGVMQNPRHLVRRRGQEARLRCSPMKGHSHVYWYRQLPEEGLKFMVYLQKENIIDESGMPKERFSAEFPKEGPSILRIQQVVRGDSAAYFCASSQGAVNTGELFFGEGSRLTVL.

This clonotype was found a few times. This chain connects TRBV28 to TRBJ2-7, with D possibly matching TRBD2 (5 bases). V was trimmed by 6 bases and J by 7 bases, leaving 22 bases between them. Germline V lookup: CDR1 MDHEN, CDR2 SYDVKM. There are 15 residues in the CDR3. The CDR3 DNA sequence: TGTGCCAGCAGCCCAGCGTCGACTATTCTGAGGGAGCAGTACTTC. Translating gives CASSPASTILREQYF.

This clonotype was detected only a few times. V gene TRBV29-1 combines with J gene TRBJ2-1, with D unresolved. The CDR3 consists of 13 residues. Trimming removed 3 bases at V and 5 bases at J, with 11 bases between. Germline CDR1 is SQVTM and CDR2 is ANQGSEA. This CDR3 is CSVDTGTNNEQFF. The DNA of the CDR3 is TGCAGCGTTGACACGGGTACAAACAATGAGCAGTTCTTC.

In its sample, this clonotype was seen many times. V and J are TRBV11-2 and TRBJ2-2, with 9 bases identical to TRBD2. J was trimmed by 3 bases and V by 1 base; bases with no gene match: 0. This CDR3 spans 15 amino acids. Germline V gives CDR1 SGHAT, CDR2 FQNNGV. CDR3 DNA sequence: TGTGCCAGCAGCTTAGTAGCGGGGGACACCGGGGAGCTGTTTTTT. Protein: CASSLVAGDTGELFF.

The chain joins TRBV3-1 to TRBJ2-7; 13 nucleotides match TRBD2. This CDR3 has 17 amino acids. V lost 1 base to trimming and J lost 5 bases; unmatched junction nucleotides: 8. The germline gives CDR1 LGHDT, CDR2 YNNKEL (reference sequence). The CDR3 DNA is TGTGCCAGCAGCCAAGTGGGGGGACTAGCGGGAACCCACGAGCAGTACTTC. It encodes CASSQVGGLAGTHEQYF.

This clonotype turned up a few times. V usage is TRBV29-1 and J usage is TRBJ1-4, with TRBD1 as a possible D gene (5 bases). V shed 0 bases and J shed 8 bases, with 22 bases lying between them. This CDR3 contains 17 residues. Germline CDR1 SQVTM, CDR2 ANQGSEA. The CDR3 sequence is CSVEDVWGVGGNEKLFF. The CDR3 DNA follows: TGCAGCGTTGAAGATGTTTGGGGGGTTGGAGGTAACGAAAAACTGTTTTTT.

A few counts support this clonotype. The CDR3 sequence is CASSPRNLNTGELFF. DNA of the CDR3: TGTGCCAGCTCACCCAGGAACCTGAACACCGGGGAGCTGTTTTTT. V and J are TRBV18 and TRBJ2-2; D not resolved. Trimming stripped 3 bases from V and 1 base from J, with 9 bases between. CDR1 is KGHSH and CDR2 is LQKENI in the germline V gene. The CDR3 has 15 residues.

The sample holds a few counts of this clonotype. The chain carries TRBV4-3 and TRBJ1-1; TRBD1 is a possible D gene (6 bases). V lost 2 bases, J lost 6 bases, and 19 bases lay in between. The CDR3 loop spans 16 amino acids. Germline loops: CDR1 LGHNA, CDR2 YSLEER. CDR3 protein: CASSQRIKTGASEAFF. The CDR3 DNA reads TGCGCCAGCAGCCAACGTATCAAGACGGGGGCCTCTGAAGCTTTCTTT.